The sequence of this TCR beta chain was determined in a study of beta chain features in type 1 diabetes. Study-wide results and caveats: Amplification by PCR could prefer shorter templates, with the same effect in patients and controls. Insertion counts at VDJ junctions were lower in type 1 diabetes patients, who also showed more deletions there. In all four CD4+ subsets, TCRB CDR3 length was significantly, moderately reduced in type 1 diabetes.

This CDR3 contains 13 residues. Trimming took off 5 bases at V and 3 bases at J, with 9 bases between the two ends. CDR1 is SGHNT, CDR2 YYREEE, per germline (reference sequence). Expressed TCRB transcripts were sequenced, since all the RNA that had been isolated was reverse transcribed. TCRdb's table, derived via immunoSEQ multiplex PCR, lists solely in-frame clones and lacks some. This sample has about 700,000 clones; around an eighth occur once, and the top ten carry 0.022%. Turning to this clone: What it binds is not known.

The V call is TRBV5-4, the J call TRBJ1-3, with D uncertain. The TCR sequence derives from a man aged 18 to 29 with type 1 diabetes. Sequencing used naive CD4+ T cells from blood. The CDR3 DNA reads TGTGCCAGCAGGCCACCTAGTGGAAACACCATATATTTT. Translation gives CASRPPSGNTIYF. Full variable domain (rest looked up from reference TRBV5-4 and TRBJ1-3): ETGVTQSPTHLIKTRGQQVTLRCSSQSGHNTVSWYQQALGQGPQFIFQYYREEENGRGNFPPRFSGLQFPNYSSELNVNALELDDSALYLCASRPPSGNTIYFGEGSWLTVV.